The 20 T cell receptor beta chains presented below share a single source sample, sequenced in a study of blood T cell repertoires in COVID-19. Using immunoSEQ multiplex PCR, the repertoire was profiled, and TCRdb retains in-frame clones only, with some absent. The sample has 150,000 or so clones; over 70% are singletons. The sample taken for sequencing was PBMCs or T cells enriched from blood (not recorded which). These receptors came from a woman in her fifties or sixties who had recovered from COVID-19.

Only one count was recorded for this clone. The chain has TRBV3-1 (or the pseudogene TRBV3-2) and TRBJ2-2, with 8 positions matching TRBD2. CDR3 size: 16 residues. Trimming took 1 base from V and 2 from J; bases not matched to a gene: 3. CDR1 and CDR2 (germline): LGHDT, YNNKEL (reference sequence). The CDR3: CASSQAGGRNTGELFF. DNA of the CDR3: TGTGCCAGCAGCCAAGCGGGGGGGCGAAACACCGGGGAGCTGTTTTTT.

This sequence joins TRBV6-6 and TRBJ2-7; 7 bases fit TRBD1. V lost 0 bases to trimming and J lost 4 bases; unmatched junction nucleotides: 9. The CDR3 length is 16 residues. The germline gives CDR1 MNHNY, CDR2 SVGAGI (reference sequence). In DNA form, the CDR3 reads TGTGCCAGCAGTTACTCGGCAGGGGGTTCCTCATACGAGCAGTACTTC. Translated, it gives CASSYSAGGSSYEQYF.

The chain combines TRBV5-4 with TRBJ1-1; 8 bases map to TRBD1. This CDR3 has 15 amino acids. CDR1 SGHNT and CDR2 YYREEE come from the germline V gene (reference sequence). The J segment lost 1 base and the V segment lost 3 bases, leaving 5 bases of the junction unmatched. CDR3 sequence (DNA): TGTGCCAGCAGCTCAGACAGGGGCAAGAACACTGAAGCTTTCTTT. Encoded protein: CASSSDRGKNTEAFF.

This sequence joins TRBV10-1 and TRBJ1-5; D uncertain. CDR3 length: 12 residues. From germline, CDR1 is WNHNN and CDR2 SYGVQD (reference sequence). V lost 9 bases, J lost 5 bases, and 11 bases lay in between. The CDR3 DNA reads TGCGCCAGACAGAAATTCGATCAGCCCCAGCATTTT. This codes for CARQKFDQPQHF.

In this sample, this clone turned up once. This chain uses TRBV27 with TRBJ2-2; D uncertain. CDR3 length equals 18 residues. Deletions cut 0 bases from V and 0 bases from J, with 14 bases between. Germline CDR1 reads MNHEY; CDR2 reads SMNVEV (reference sequence). The CDR3 DNA reads TGTGCCAGCAGTTTATCTCGACTGATTCTTTCGAACACCGGGGAGCTGTTTTTT. Amino acids: CASSLSRLILSNTGELFF.

V gene TRBV19 combines with J gene TRBJ1-6; D unresolved. The V end was cut by 5 bases, the J end by 2 bases, with 10 bases between. The germline gives CDR1 LNHDA, CDR2 SQIVND (reference sequence). This CDR3 has 15 residues. For the CDR3, the DNA is TGTGCCAGTAGTTCCGGCGGCGCCTATAATTCACCCCTCCACTTT. It yields the protein CASSSGGAYNSPLHF.

V is TRBV29-1 and J is TRBJ1-2; weak D call: TRBD1 (5 bases). The CDR3 totals 13 residues. V gave up 4 bases and J gave up 4 bases, with 13 bases separating them. Per the germline V gene, CDR1 is SQVTM and CDR2 is ANQGSEA. The CDR3 DNA reads TGCAGCGTTGCGATCCAGGGAGGCTATGGCTACACCTTC. This encodes CSVAIQGGYGYTF.

This chain links TRBV9 with TRBJ2-3; weak D call: TRBD2 (6 bases). This CDR3 has 16 amino acids. From germline, CDR1 is SGDLS and CDR2 YYNGEE. V gave up 0 bases and J gave up 0 bases, with 11 bases separating them. The DNA of the CDR3 is TGTGCCAGCAGCGTAGCGGCCGGGACTAGCACAGATACGCAGTATTTT. Encoded protein: CASSVAAGTSTDTQYF.

The V call is TRBV5-1, the J call TRBJ1-2, with 7 nucleotides matching TRBD1. Germline V lookup: CDR1 SGHRS, CDR2 YFSETQ. The CDR3 covers 14 residues. With V trimmed by 0 bases and J by 4 bases, 3 bases remained unmatched. The DNA for the CDR3 is TGCGCCAGCAGCTTGGGACAGGGTCCCTATGGCTACACCTTC. It specifies CASSLGQGPYGYTF.

V is TRBV28 and J is TRBJ2-3; the match to TRBD1 covers 10 bases. Unmatched junction bases numbered 4, after V lost 0 bases and J lost 4 bases. Germline loops: CDR1 MDHEN, CDR2 SYDVKM. This CDR3 spans 16 amino acids. The CDR3 bases are TGTGCCAGCAGTTTATGGGGGACAGGGGACGCAGATACGCAGTATTTT. Encoded protein: CASSLWGTGDADTQYF.

CDR3 DNA: TGTGCTAGTGGCTATAGCGGGGTTCGGCAGTTCTTC. Translating it yields CASGYSGVRQFF. The V and J genes are TRBV12-5 and TRBJ2-1, with 8 bases identical to TRBD2. The germline gives CDR1 LGHNT, CDR2 FRNRAP. Trimming at V came to 6 bases and at J to 12 bases, leaving 7 bases not matched to a gene. The CDR3 is made up of 12 amino acids.

The chain combines TRBV28 with TRBJ2-1; TRBD2 aligns across 11 bases. Germline V gene sequence: CDR1 MDHEN, CDR2 SYDVKM. The CDR3 loop spans 15 amino acids. The V and J ends lost 4 bases and 5 bases, in that order; junction bases with no gene match: 4. The CDR3 is CASSSGLAAHNEQFF. CDR3 nucleotide sequence: TGTGCCAGCAGTTCGGGACTAGCGGCCCACAATGAGCAGTTCTTC.

The rearrangement uses TRBV5-1 and TRBJ2-1, with TRBD1 as a possible D gene (6 bases). V dropped 4 bases and J dropped 9 bases, with 26 bases sitting between them. The CDR3 consists of 17 residues. Germline CDR1 is SGHRS and CDR2 is YFSETQ. The CDR3 region is CASSTGPTGTRRSEQFF. The CDR3 DNA follows: TGCGCCAGCAGCACCGGCCCGACAGGCACCAGGAGAAGTGAGCAGTTCTTC.

In its sample, this clone was seen once. This sequence joins TRBV5-4 and TRBJ1-1, with D possibly matching TRBD1 (6 bases). Looked up from germline, CDR1 is SGHNT and CDR2 is YYREEE (reference sequence). The length of the CDR3 is 15 residues. The ends were cut back, 0 bases at V and 0 bases at J, with 9 bases in the middle. CDR3 protein: CASSLVGTMNTEAFF. CDR3 DNA sequence: TGTGCCAGCAGCTTGGTAGGGACAATGAACACTGAAGCTTTCTTT.

V and J are TRBV11-2 and TRBJ1-4; 8 positions match TRBD1. The CDR3 extends over 13 amino acids. The J segment lost 9 bases and the V segment lost 4 bases, leaving 4 bases of the junction unmatched. CDR1 SGHAT and CDR2 FQNNGV come from the germline V gene. The CDR3 spells CASSSDRGQKLFF. DNA for the CDR3: TGTGCCAGCAGCTCCGACAGGGGCCAAAAACTGTTTTTT.

The chain employs TRBV2 and TRBJ2-3; D is uncertain. This CDR3 is 14 amino acids long. Trimming pared 0 bases from V and 8 bases from J, leaving 12 bases between. CDR1 is SNHLY and CDR2 is FYNNEI in the germline V gene. The CDR3 here is CASSEASPPGTQYF. In DNA, the CDR3 is TGTGCCAGCAGTGAAGCGTCCCCCCCGGGTACGCAGTATTTT.

The genes are TRBV2 and TRBJ1-5, with TRBD1 as a possible D gene (5 bases). The CDR3 consists of 15 residues. Looked up from germline, CDR1 is SNHLY and CDR2 is FYNNEI. V was pared by 6 bases and J by 6 bases, with 18 bases between. Written as DNA, the CDR3 is TGTGCCAGCAGCGTTCTTGGGGCAGGATTTCAGCCCCAGCATTTT. It translates to CASSVLGAGFQPQHF.

The chain couples TRBV2 to TRBJ1-5; 7 bases agree with TRBD1. This CDR3 is 14 amino acids long. V shed 4 bases, J shed 4 bases, and the junction held 4 bases outside the gene matches. Germline loops: CDR1 SNHLY, CDR2 FYNNEI. The CDR3 DNA follows: TGTGCCAGCAGTGCTTCAGGGGGTAATCAGCCCCAGCATTTT. Its protein is CASSASGGNQPQHF.

This clone was counted only a few times. The J gene is TRBJ2-3, the V gene TRBV9; TRBD2 agrees at 10 bases. V was pared by 1 base and J by 8 bases, with 7 bases of the junction left unmatched. Germline V gives CDR1 SGDLS, CDR2 YYNGEE. CDR3 length: 15 amino acids. CDR3 amino acids: CASSVSGGDSGTQYF. CDR3 bases: TGTGCCAGCAGCGTAAGCGGGGGGGATTCTGGTACGCAGTATTTT.

This clone was found a few times. The V and J genes are TRBV30 and TRBJ1-3; D is perhaps TRBD1 (6 bases). The length of the CDR3 is 15 residues. Germline CDR1 and CDR2: GTSNPN and SVGIG (reference sequence). The V gene lost 2 bases and the J gene lost 0 bases, with 11 bases spanning the gap. CDR3: CAWSTTGNSGNTIYF. CDR3 sequence (DNA): TGTGCCTGGAGTACGACAGGAAACTCTGGAAACACCATATATTTT.